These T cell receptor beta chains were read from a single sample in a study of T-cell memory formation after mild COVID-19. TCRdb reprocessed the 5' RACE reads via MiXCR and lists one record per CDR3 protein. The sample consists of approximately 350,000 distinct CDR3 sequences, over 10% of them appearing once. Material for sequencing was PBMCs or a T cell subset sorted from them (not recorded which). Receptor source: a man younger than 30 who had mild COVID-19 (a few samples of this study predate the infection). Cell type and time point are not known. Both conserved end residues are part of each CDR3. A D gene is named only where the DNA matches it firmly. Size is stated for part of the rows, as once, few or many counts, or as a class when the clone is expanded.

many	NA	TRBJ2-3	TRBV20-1	CSASGRPPLADTQYF	TGCAGTGCTAGTGGGCGCCCCCCCCTTGCAGATACGCAGTATTTT
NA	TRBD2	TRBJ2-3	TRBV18	CASSPLGRGGQDTQYF	TGTGCCAGCTCACCACTCGGGCGGGGGGGCCAAGATACGCAGTATTTT
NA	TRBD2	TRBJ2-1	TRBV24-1	CATSEGLAGIREQFF	TGTGCCACCAGTGAGGGACTAGCGGGTATCCGGGAGCAGTTCTTC
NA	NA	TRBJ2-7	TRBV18	CASSPGRDYEQYF	TGTGCCAGCTCACCAGGCAGGGACTACGAGCAGTACTTC
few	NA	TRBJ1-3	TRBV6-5	CASRGDARTIYF	TGTGCCAGCAGGGGGGACGCCAGAACCATATATTTT
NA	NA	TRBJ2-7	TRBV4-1	CASSQALGGLSYEQYF	TGCGCCAGCAGCCAAGCGTTGGGGGGCCTCTCCTACGAGCAGTACTTC
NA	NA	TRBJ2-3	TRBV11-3	CASSLSAGGSDTQYF	TGTGCCAGCAGCCTTTCTGCCGGCGGATCAGATACGCAGTATTTT
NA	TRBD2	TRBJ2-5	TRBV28	CASSLALAGGLTETQYF	TGTGCCAGCAGTTTAGCCCTAGCGGGGGGGCTGACGGAGACCCAGTACTTC
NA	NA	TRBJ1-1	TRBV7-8	CASSLDRSGTEAFF	TGTGCCAGCAGCTTAGACAGGTCCGGCACTGAAGCTTTCTTT
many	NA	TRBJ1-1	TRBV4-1	CASSHGRGSNAEAFF	TGCGCCAGCAGCCACGGTCGAGGGAGTAACGCTGAAGCTTTCTTT
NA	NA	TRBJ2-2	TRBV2	CASSPWTDGELFF	TGTGCCAGCAGTCCCTGGACAGACGGGGAGCTGTTTTTT
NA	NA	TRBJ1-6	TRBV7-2	CASSPSGSRSPLHF	TGTGCCAGCAGCCCGTCAGGAAGTAGGTCACCCCTCCACTTT
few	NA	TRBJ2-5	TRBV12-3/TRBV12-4	CASSSGAKKTQYF	TGTGCCAGCAGCTCGGGGGCCAAGAAGACCCAGTACTTC
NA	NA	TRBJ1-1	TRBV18	CASSPWDPPLAQAFF	TGTGCCAGCTCACCGTGGGACCCACCGCTAGCTCAGGCTTTCTTT
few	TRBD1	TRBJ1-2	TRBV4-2	CASSPPGQKYYGYTF	TGTGCCAGCAGCCCTCCGGGACAGAAGTACTATGGCTACACCTTC
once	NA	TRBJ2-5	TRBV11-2	CASSLGPSEKTQYF	TGTGCCAGCAGCTTGGGACCATCTGAAAAGACCCAGTACTTC
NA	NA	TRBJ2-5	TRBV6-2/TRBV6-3	CASTSGETQYF	TGTGCCAGCACCTCAGGGGAGACCCAGTACTTC
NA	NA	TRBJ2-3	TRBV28	CASSSAPKGPTDTQYF	TGTGCCAGCAGTTCCGCCCCCAAGGGCCCCACAGATACGCAGTATTTT
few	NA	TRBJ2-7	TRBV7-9	CASSQYTESYEQYF	TGTGCCAGCAGTCAGTACACAGAGTCCTACGAGCAGTACTTC
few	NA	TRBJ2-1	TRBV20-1	CSGASTYERNEQFF	TGCAGTGGGGCTAGCACATACGAACGGAATGAGCAGTTCTTC
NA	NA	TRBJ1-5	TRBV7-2	CASRLAGASNQPQHF	TGTGCCAGCAGATTGGCAGGGGCGAGCAATCAGCCCCAGCATTTT
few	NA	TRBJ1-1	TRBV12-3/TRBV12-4	CASRVRYAEAFF	TGTGCCAGCAGGGTTCGGTACGCTGAAGCTTTCTTT
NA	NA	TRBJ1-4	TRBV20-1	CSASRWSDEKLFF	TGCAGTGCTAGTAGGTGGTCGGATGAAAAACTGTTTTTT
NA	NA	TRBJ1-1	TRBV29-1	CSVGFGTEAFF	TGCAGCGTCGGGTTTGGCACTGAAGCTTTCTTT
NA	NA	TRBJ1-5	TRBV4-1	CASSQATGAGPQHF	TGCGCCAGCAGCCAAGCTACAGGAGCGGGGCCCCAGCATTTT
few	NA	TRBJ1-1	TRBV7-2	CASSLVGGEQAFF	TGTGCCAGCAGCCTAGTAGGGGGGGAGCAGGCTTTCTTT
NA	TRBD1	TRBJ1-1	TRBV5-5	CASSLGPRQGQAFF	TGTGCCAGCAGCTTGGGTCCCCGACAGGGCCAAGCTTTCTTT
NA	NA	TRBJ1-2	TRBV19	CASNFWGMSGYTF	TGTGCCAGTAATTTCTGGGGGATGAGTGGCTACACCTTC
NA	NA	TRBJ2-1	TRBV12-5	CASGVGGLGNEQFF	TGTGCTAGCGGGGTGGGGGGCCTCGGGAATGAGCAGTTCTTC